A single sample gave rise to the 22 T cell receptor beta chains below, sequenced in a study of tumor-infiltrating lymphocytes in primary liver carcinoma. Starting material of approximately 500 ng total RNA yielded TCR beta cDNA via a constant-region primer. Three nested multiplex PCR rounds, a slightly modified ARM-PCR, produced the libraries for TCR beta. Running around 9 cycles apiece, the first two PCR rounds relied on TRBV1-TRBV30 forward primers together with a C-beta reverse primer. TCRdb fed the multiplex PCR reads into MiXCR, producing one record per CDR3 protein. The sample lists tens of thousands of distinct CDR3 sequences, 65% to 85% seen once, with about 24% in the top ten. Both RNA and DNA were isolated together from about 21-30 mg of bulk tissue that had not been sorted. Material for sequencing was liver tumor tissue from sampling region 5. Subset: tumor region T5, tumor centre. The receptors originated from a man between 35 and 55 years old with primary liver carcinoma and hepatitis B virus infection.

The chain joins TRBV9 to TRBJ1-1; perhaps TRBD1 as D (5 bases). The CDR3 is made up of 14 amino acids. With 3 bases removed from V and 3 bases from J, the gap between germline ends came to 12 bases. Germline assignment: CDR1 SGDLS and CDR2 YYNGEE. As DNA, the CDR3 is TGTGCCAGCAGCGCGATAGACAGCGACACTGAAGCTTTCTTT. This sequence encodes CASSAIDSDTEAFF.

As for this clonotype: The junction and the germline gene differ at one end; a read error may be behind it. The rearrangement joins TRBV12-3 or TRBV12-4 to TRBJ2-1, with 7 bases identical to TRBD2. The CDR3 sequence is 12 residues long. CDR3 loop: CAGAGRRNEQFF. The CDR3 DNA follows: TGTGCCGGCGCCGGGAGGAGAAATGAGCAATTCTTC.

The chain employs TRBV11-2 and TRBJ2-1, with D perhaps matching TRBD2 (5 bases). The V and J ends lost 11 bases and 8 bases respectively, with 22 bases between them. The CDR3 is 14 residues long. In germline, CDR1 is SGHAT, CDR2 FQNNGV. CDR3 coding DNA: TGTGCCGGCTGCTTGTCTAGCTTGTGGCATGAGCAGTTCTTC. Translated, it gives CAGCLSSLWHEQFF. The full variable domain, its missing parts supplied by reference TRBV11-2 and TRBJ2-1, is EAGVAQSPRYKIIEKRQSVAFWCNPISGHATLYWYQQILGQGPKLLIQFQNNGVVDDSQLPKDRFSAERLKGVDSTLKIQPAKLEDSAVYLCAGCLSSLWHEQFFGPGTRLTVL.

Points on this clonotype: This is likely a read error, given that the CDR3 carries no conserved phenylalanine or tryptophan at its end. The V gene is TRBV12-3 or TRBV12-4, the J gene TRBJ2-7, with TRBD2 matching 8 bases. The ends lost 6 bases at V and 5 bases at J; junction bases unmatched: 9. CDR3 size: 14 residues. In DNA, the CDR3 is TGTGCCAGCAGCCCAGCGGGAGTAAGGAACGAGCAGTACTTA. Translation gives CASSPAGVRNEQYL.

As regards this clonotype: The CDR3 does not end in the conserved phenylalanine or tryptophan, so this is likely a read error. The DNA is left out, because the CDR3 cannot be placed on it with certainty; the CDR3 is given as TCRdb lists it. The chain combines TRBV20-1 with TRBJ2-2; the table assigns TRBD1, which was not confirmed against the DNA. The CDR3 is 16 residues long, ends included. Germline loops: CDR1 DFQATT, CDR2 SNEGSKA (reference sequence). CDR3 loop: CSARDEGQAATGELCI.

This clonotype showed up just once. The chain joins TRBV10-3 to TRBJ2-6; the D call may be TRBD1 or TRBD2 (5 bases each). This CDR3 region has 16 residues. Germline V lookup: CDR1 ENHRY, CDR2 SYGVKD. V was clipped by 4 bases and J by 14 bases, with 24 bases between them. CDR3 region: CAISGGQEAGANILTF. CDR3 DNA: TGTGCCATCAGTGGTGGCCAGGAGGCTGGGGCCAATATCCTGACTTTC.

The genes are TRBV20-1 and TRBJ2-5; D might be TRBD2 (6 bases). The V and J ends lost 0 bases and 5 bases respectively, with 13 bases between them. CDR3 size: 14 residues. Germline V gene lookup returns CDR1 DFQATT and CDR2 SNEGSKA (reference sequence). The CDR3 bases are TGCAGTGCTAGAGATGTGGAGGGCCTGGAGACCCAGTACTTC. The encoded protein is CSARDVEGLETQYF.

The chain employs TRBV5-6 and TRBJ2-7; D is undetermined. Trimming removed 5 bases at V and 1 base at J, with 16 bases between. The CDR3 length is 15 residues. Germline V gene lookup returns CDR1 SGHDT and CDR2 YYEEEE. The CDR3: CASSRTWIVSYEQYF. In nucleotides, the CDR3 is TGTGCCAGCAGTCGGACGTGGATCGTGTCCTACGAGCAGTACTTC.

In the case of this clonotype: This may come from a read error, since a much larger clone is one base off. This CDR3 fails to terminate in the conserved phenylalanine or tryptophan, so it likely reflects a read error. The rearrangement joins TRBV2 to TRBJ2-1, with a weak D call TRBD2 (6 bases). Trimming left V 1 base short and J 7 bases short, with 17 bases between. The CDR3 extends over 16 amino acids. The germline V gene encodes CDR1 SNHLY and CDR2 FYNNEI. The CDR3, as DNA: TGTGCCAGCAGTGAAGGCTTGGCGGGAAAGGGAAATGAGCAGTTCCTC. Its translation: CASSEGLAGKGNEQFL.

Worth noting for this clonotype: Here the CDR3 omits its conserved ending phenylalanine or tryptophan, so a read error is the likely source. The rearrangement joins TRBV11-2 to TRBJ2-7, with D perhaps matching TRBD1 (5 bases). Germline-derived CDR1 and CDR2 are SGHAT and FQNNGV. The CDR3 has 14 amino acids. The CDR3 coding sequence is TGTTCCAGCAGCTCTAACAGGAACTCCTACGAACAGTACCTC. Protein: CSSSSNRNSYEQYL.

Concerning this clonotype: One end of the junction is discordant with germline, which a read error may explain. CDR3 sequence reads: CASITGGTNTGKLFF. CDR3 nucleotides: TGTGCCAGCATTACAGGGGGGACGAACACCGGGAAGCTGTTTTTT. The rearrangement uses TRBV6-6 and TRBJ2-2; 8 bases line up with TRBD1. Germline CDR1 and CDR2: MNHNY and SVGAGI (reference sequence). There are 15 residues in the CDR3.

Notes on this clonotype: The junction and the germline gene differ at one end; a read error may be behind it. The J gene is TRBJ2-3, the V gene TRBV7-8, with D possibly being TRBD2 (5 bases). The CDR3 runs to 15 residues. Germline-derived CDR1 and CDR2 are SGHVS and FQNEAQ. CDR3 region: CASGPLRTLTDTQYF. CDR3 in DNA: TGTGCCAGCGGCCCCCTTAGGACTCTCACAGATACTCAGTATTTT.

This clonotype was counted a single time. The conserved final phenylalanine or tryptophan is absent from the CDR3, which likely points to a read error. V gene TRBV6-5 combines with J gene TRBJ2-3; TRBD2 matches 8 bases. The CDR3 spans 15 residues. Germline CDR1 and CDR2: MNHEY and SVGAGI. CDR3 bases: TGTGCCAGCAACCCAGGACTAGCTGGAACAGGTACGCAGTATTAT. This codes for CASNPGLAGTGTQYY.

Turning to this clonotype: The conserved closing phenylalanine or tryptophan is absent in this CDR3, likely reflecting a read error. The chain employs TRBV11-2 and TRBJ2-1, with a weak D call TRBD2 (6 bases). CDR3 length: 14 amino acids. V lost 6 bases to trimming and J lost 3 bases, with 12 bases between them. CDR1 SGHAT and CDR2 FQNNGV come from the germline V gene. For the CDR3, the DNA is TGTGCCAGCAGTACTAGCAGGCTCTACAATGAGCAGTTCATC. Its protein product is CASSTSRLYNEQFI.

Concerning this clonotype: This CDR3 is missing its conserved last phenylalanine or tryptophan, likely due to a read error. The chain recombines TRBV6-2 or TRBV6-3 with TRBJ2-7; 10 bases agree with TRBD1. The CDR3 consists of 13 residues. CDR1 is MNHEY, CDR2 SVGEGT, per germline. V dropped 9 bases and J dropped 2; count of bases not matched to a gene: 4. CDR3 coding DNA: TGTGCCAGGGGAGGGACAGGGGCCTACGAGCAGTACTCC. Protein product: CARGGTGAYEQYS.

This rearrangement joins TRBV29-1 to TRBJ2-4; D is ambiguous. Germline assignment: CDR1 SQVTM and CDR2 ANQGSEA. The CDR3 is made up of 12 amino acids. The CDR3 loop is CGVEDLKNIQYF. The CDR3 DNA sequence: TGCGGTGTTGAGGACCTGAAAAACATTCAGTACTTC.

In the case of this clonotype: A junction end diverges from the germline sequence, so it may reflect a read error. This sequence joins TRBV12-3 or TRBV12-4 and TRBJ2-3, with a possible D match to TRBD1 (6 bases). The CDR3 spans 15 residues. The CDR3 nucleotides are TGTGCCAGCAGAGATACGGACAGTGGCACAGATATGCAGTATTTT. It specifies CASRDTDSGTDMQYF.

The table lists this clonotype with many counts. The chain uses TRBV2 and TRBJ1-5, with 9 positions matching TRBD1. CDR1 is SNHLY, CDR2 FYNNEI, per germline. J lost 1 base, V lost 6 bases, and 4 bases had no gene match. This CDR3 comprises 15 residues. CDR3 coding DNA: TGTGCCAGCAGCGGGGACAGGGCGAGCAATCAGCCCCAGCATTTT. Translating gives CASSGDRASNQPQHF.

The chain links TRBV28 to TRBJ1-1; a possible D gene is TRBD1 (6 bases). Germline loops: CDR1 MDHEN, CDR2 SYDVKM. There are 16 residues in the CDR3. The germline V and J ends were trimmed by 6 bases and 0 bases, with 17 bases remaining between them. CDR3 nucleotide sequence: TGTGCCAGCAGGAGAACAGGGATATCATTGAACACTGAAGCTTTCTTT. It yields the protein CASRRTGISLNTEAFF.

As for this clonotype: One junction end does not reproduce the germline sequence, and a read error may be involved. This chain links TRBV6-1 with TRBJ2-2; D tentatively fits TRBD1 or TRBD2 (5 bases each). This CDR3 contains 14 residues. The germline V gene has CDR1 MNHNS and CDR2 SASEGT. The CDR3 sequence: CASGAWTPTGELFF. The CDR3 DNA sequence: TGTGCCAGCGGGGCTTGGACACCTACCGGGGAACTGTTTTTT.

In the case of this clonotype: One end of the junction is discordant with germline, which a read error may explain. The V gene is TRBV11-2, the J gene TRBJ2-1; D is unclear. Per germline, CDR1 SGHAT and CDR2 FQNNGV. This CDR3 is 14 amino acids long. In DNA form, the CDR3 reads TGTGGCAGCAGCCTAGGGCTAGTGAGCTACGAGCAGTTCTTC. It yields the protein CGSSLGLVSYEQFF.

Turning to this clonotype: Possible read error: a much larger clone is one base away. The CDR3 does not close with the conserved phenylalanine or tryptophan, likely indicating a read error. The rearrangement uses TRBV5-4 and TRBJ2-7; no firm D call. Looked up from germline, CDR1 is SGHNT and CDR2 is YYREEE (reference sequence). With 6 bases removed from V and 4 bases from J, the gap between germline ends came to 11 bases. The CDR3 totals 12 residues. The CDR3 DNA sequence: TGTGCCAGCAACTTAGGAGCGTACGAGCAGTACCTC. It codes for CASNLGAYEQYL.